A selection of T cell receptor beta chains follows, all from one sample in a study of T cells in Graves' hyperthyroidism and ophthalmopathy. Using its own MiXCR run on the multiplex PCR reads, TCRdb lists one record per CDR3 protein. The sample shows around 420,000 distinct CDR3 sequences, 15% to 17% of them seen only once. Sequenced: blood. These receptors were obtained from a woman aged 18-30 years with Graves' hyperthyroidism. The CDR3 runs from the conserved cysteine through the conserved F or W. The D gene is left open where the match is weak. Clone size, where shown, is once, few, many, or a class for clones that have expanded.

d_call	clone_size	cdr3_length	j_call	v_call	cdr3_aa	cdr3_nt
.	many	13	TRBJ1-1	TRBV27	CASSIQGRSEAFF	TGTGCCAGCAGTATACAGGGTAGGTCTGAAGCTTTCTTT
TRBD1	.	14	TRBJ1-2	TRBV12-3/TRBV12-4	CASSRTGSGYGYTF	TGTGCCAGCAGTCGGACAGGGAGCGGCTATGGCTACACCTTC
TRBD2	.	14	TRBJ2-1	TRBV10-1	CASSPTSGRNEQFF	TGCGCCAGCAGTCCGACTAGCGGGAGGAATGAGCAGTTCTTC
.	many	14	TRBJ2-5	TRBV2	CASSEVGIEETQYF	TGTGCCAGCAGTGAAGTCGGGATCGAAGAGACCCAGTACTTC
.	.	16	TRBJ1-4	TRBV28	CASREEPGQSNEKLFF	TGTGCCAGCAGAGAAGAGCCGGGACAATCTAATGAAAAACTGTTTTTT
.	.	13	TRBJ2-2	TRBV19	CASRMLNTGELFF	TGTGCCAGTAGGATGCTTAACACCGGGGAGCTGTTTTTT
TRBD1	many	13	TRBJ2-7	TRBV7-2	CASSLRQGYEQYF	TGTGCCAGCAGCCTCCGACAGGGGTACGAGCAGTACTTC
.	few	18	TRBJ2-3	TRBV7-8	CASSARLIVGPTTDTQYF	TGTGCCAGCAGCGCCCGACTAATTGTGGGCCCTACCACAGATACGCAGTATTTT
TRBD1	few	15	TRBJ1-2	TRBV9	CASSGTGGLGYGYTF	TGTGCCAGCAGCGGGACAGGGGGCCTCGGCTATGGCTACACCTTC
.	many	15	TRBJ2-7	TRBV7-9	CASSLGSGHRFEQYF	TGTGCCAGCAGCTTAGGGTCAGGGCATCGGTTCGAGCAGTACTTC
.	.	12	TRBJ2-7	TRBV29-1	CSVEVGPIEQYF	TGCAGCGTTGAAGTAGGGCCAATCGAGCAGTACTTC
TRBD1	many	14	TRBJ1-1	TRBV18	CASEGQGGLVEAFF	TGTGCCAGCGAGGGACAGGGAGGGTTGGTTGAAGCTTTCTTT
.	many	14	TRBJ2-3	TRBV7-9	CASWDLERTDTQYF	TGTGCCAGCTGGGACCTTGAACGCACAGATACGCAGTATTTT
.	.	16	TRBJ1-1	TRBV28	CASSPITGTQNTEAFF	TGTGCCAGCAGTCCAATTACCGGGACACAGAACACTGAAGCTTTCTTT
.	many	17	TRBJ2-3	TRBV3-1	CASSQDLPGHSTDTQYF	TGTGCCAGCAGCCAAGATCTCCCAGGACATAGCACAGATACGCAGTATTTT
.	.	18	TRBJ1-3	TRBV4-2	CASSLLGTAAGSGNTIYF	TGTGCCAGCAGCCTCCTGGGGACGGCGGCGGGCTCTGGAAACACCATATATTTT
.	.	14	TRBJ2-1	TRBV29-1	CSVESESSYNEQFF	TGCAGCGTTGAGTCGGAGAGCTCCTACAATGAGCAGTTCTTC
.	few	18	TRBJ2-6	TRBV9	CASSARQGLGAGANVLTF	TGTGCCAGCAGCGCCAGACAGGGACTAGGGGCTGGGGCCAACGTCCTGACTTTC
TRBD2	many	16	TRBJ2-1	TRBV11-2	CASSSRGIAGGYEQFF	TGTGCCAGCAGCTCAAGGGGTATAGCGGGAGGCTATGAGCAGTTCTTC
TRBD2	many	19	TRBJ2-1	TRBV7-2	CASSLYSSGIRSGSNEQFF	TGTGCCAGCAGCTTATATTCTAGCGGGATTCGATCGGGGTCCAATGAGCAGTTCTTC
.	few	13	TRBJ2-1	TRBV3-1	CASSQFVGNEQFF	TGTGCCAGCAGCCAATTTGTGGGCAATGAGCAGTTCTTC
.	many	13	TRBJ1-1	TRBV7-2	CASRLIWNTEAFF	TGTGCCAGCAGGCTTATTTGGAACACTGAAGCTTTCTTT
TRBD1	few	16	TRBJ1-1	TRBV7-9	CASSSPGQGRETEAFF	TGTGCCAGCAGCTCCCCGGGACAGGGGAGGGAGACTGAAGCTTTCTTT